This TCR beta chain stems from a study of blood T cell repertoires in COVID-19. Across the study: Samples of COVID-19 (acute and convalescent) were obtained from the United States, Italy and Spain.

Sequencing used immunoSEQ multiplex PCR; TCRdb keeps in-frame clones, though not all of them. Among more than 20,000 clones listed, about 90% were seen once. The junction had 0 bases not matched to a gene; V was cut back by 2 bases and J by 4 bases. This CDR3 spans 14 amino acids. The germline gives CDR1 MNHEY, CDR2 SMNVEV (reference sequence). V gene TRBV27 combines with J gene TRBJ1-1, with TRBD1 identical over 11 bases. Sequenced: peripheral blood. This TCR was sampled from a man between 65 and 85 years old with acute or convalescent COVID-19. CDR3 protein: CASSLGQGATEAFF. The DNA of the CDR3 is TGTGCCAGCAGTTTAGGACAGGGGGCCACTGAAGCTTTCTTT.